This TCR beta chain was obtained from a study of Ad26.COV2.S vaccination and SARS-CoV-2 variants. Method: immunoSEQ multiplex PCR; TCRdb's copy keeps in-frame clones and lacks some. This table has 400,000 or so clones, more than 85% appearing once. Indicated treatment: roughly 18 received Ad26.COV2.S at low or high dose, single or two shots; about 5 received placebo; per-sample allocation not given. Day 63 after the first injection of vaccine or placebo was the sampling time. The sequence came from a person aged 18-60 years who received the Ad26.COV2.S COVID-19 vaccine or a placebo. The starting material was peripheral blood, obtained in a trial of Ad26.COV2.S vaccine versus placebo.

The CDR3 region is CASSEGPYGMDEQFF. CDR3 in DNA: TGCGCCAGCAGTGAGGGCCCCTATGGGATGGATGAGCAGTTCTTC. The J gene is TRBJ2-1, the V gene TRBV10-1, with D hard to call. V lost 2 bases to trimming and J lost 8 bases, with 16 bases between them. Germline CDR1 is WNHNN and CDR2 is SYGVQD (reference sequence). This CDR3 comprises 15 residues.